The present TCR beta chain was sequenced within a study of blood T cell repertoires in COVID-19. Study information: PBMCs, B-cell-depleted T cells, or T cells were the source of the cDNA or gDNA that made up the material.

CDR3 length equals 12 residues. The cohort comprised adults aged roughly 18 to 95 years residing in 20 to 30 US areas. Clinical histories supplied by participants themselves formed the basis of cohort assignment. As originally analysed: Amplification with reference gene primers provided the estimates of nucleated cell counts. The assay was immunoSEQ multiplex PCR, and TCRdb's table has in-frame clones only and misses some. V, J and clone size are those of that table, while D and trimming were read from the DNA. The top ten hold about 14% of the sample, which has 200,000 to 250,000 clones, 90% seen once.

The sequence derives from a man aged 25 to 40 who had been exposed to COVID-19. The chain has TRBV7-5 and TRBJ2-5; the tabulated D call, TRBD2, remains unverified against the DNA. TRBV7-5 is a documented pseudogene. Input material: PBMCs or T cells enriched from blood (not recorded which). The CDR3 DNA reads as TGTGTCAGATCCCGCGTTCAAGAGACCCAGTACTTC. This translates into CVRSRVQETQYF.